This is a list of T cell receptor beta chains from one sample in a study of T cell repertoires in cytomegalovirus infection. The antigens these receptors bind are not known. TCRdb re-analysed the reads in MiXCR, keeping a single row per CDR3 protein. Of under 200,000 distinct CDR3 sequences in the sample, less than 25% were seen once. The sample consisted of CD8+ T cells from cultured PBMCs, taken from culture after CMV antigen stimulation. The source of these receptors is a human donor in good health (CMV status not recorded). Some clones in this sample may be carry-over from other donors' samples. Each CDR3 is given with its conserved first and last residue. The order of the fields is D gene, clone size, J gene, V gene, CDR3 DNA, CDR3 protein. A D gene is named only where the DNA matches it firmly. A clone size is listed for some rows: how often the clone was seen (once, few, many), or a class if it is expanded.

>-|few|TRBJ2-5|TRBV4-3
TGCGCCAGCAGCCAAGATGGGACGCCCCAAGAGACCCAGTACTTC
CASSQDGTPQETQYF
>TRBD1|few|TRBJ2-7|TRBV12-5
TGTGCTAGTGGCGCACCGGGACAGGGGAGAATCTACGAGCAGTACTTC
CASGAPGQGRIYEQYF
>-|few|TRBJ2-5|TRBV7-8
TGTGCCAGCAGCTTAACTAGAAGAGAGCAAGAGACCCAGTACTTC
CASSLTRREQETQYF
>-|-|TRBJ2-6|TRBV7-9
TGTGCCAGCAGCTACCGAGGCTTTTCGGGGGAACCTGGGGCCAACGTCCTGACTTTC
CASSYRGFSGEPGANVLTF
>-|few|TRBJ1-2|TRBV12-3/TRBV12-4
TGTGCCAGCTGGGGACTTTATGGCTACACCTTC
CASWGLYGYTF
>TRBD1|few|TRBJ2-2|TRBV19
TGTGCCAGTAGTATCGGGACAGGGAAAGGGACCGGGGAGCTGTTTTTT
CASSIGTGKGTGELFF
>TRBD2|few|TRBJ2-1|TRBV6-2/TRBV6-3
TGTGCCAGCCTAGAGCCGGCGCGGGGGGCCTTCTACAATGAGCAGTTCTTC
CASLEPARGAFYNEQFF
>-|-|TRBJ2-3|TRBV7-9
TGTGCCAGCAGCCCCCCGGAAGCCCCTAGCACAGATACGCAGTATTTT
CASSPPEAPSTDTQYF
>-|-|TRBJ2-7|TRBV12-3/TRBV12-4
TGTGCCAGCACCTTCGGGCGGGGCAGGTCCTACGAGCAGTACTTC
CASTFGRGRSYEQYF
>TRBD2|few|TRBJ2-5|TRBV7-6
TGTGCCAGCAGCTTACCTCTTGCTGGGACTAGCGGCTTTCAAGAGACCCAGTACTTC
CASSLPLAGTSGFQETQYF
>-|-|TRBJ2-7|TRBV7-6
TGTGCCAGCAGCCAGGGGCCAGGGGAAGCCTACGAGCAGTACTTC
CASSQGPGEAYEQYF
>TRBD1|-|TRBJ2-7|TRBV7-2
TGTGCCAGCAGCTTTACGACAGGGTCCTACGAGCAGTACTTC
CASSFTTGSYEQYF
>-|many|TRBJ1-1|TRBV4-1
TGCGCCAGCAGCCGGAACACTGAAGCTTTCTTT
CASSRNTEAFF
>TRBD1|many|TRBJ2-7|TRBV10-3
TGTGCCATCAGGGACAGGTTCGGGGAGCAGTACTTC
CAIRDRFGEQYF
>-|few|TRBJ1-5|TRBV7-9
TGTGCCAGCAGCTTAGGGGAGGGGTGGCAGCCCCAGCATTTT
CASSLGEGWQPQHF
>-|few|TRBJ1-3|TRBV27
TGTGCCAGCAGTTTAGGGACATCTGGAAACACCATATATTTT
CASSLGTSGNTIYF
>-|many|TRBJ2-7|TRBV9
TGTGCCAGCAGCGGGGGGGCTAGTTACGAGCAGTACTTC
CASSGGASYEQYF
>TRBD2|-|TRBJ2-1|TRBV5-1
TGCGCCAGCGGCAGCGGGGGGGCGTCGAATGAGCAGTTCTTC
CASGSGGASNEQFF
>-|many|TRBJ2-5|TRBV7-6
TGTGCCAGCAGCTTAGATCTCCAGCATCGGGTGGAGACCCAGTACTTC
CASSLDLQHRVETQYF
>TRBD1|few|TRBJ2-1|TRBV6-1
TGTGCCAGCAGTGAGAGACAGGGGGCCTACAATGAGCAGTTCTTC
CASSERQGAYNEQFF
>-|-|TRBJ1-1|TRBV20-1
TGCAGTGCTAGAAGGGCCGACTTGAACACTAAAGCTTTCTTT
CSARRADLNTKAFF
>-|-|TRBJ2-2|TRBV7-2
TGTGCCAGCAGCTTGTTTGCAGCGAACACCGGGGAGCTGTTTTTT
CASSLFAANTGELFF
>-|few|TRBJ1-1|TRBV7-2
TGTGCCAGCAGCCCGTGGGGCGAAGAGACTGAAGCTTTCTTT
CASSPWGEETEAFF
>-|-|TRBJ2-4|TRBV12-3/TRBV12-4
TGTGCCAGCACAATAACAGGGCGGGGGAACATTCAGTACTTC
CASTITGRGNIQYF
>TRBD2|few|TRBJ2-5|TRBV25-1
TGTGCCAGCAGTGAGGGTATTTTTGGCGGGGGGGGGCAAGAGACCCAGTACTTC
CASSEGIFGGGGQETQYF
>-|-|TRBJ2-6|TRBV27
TGTGCCAGCAGCGTCCTTAGTCCTGGGGCCAACGTCCTGACTTTC
CASSVLSPGANVLTF
>-|-|TRBJ2-6|TRBV15
TGTGCCACCAGCAGGAAAAGGGAGATCGGAGCCTCTGGGGCCAACGTCCTGACTTTC
CATSRKREIGASGANVLTF
>TRBD1|many|TRBJ2-3|TRBV28
TGTGCCAGCAGAAGGGGGCGAGACACAGATACGCAGTATTTT
CASRRGRDTDTQYF
>TRBD1|few|TRBJ1-5|TRBV7-2
TGTGCCAGCAGCCCAATGACAGGGAGCAATCAGCCCCAGCATTTT
CASSPMTGSNQPQHF
>TRBD2|-|TRBJ2-3|TRBV7-6
TGTGCCAGCAGCTTAGCGGTTCTGACTAGCGGGATCAGCACAGATACGCAGTATTTT
CASSLAVLTSGISTDTQYF
>-|-|TRBJ2-7|TRBV11-2
TGCGCCAGCAGCCAAGATAAAGGGACGGTACCCTACGAGCAGTACTTC
CASSQDKGTVPYEQYF
>TRBD1|few|TRBJ1-2|TRBV20-1
TGCAGTGCTAGAGAAAGCGGACAGGCCGCTCCATGGGGGCGCTACACCTTC
CSARESGQAAPWGRYTF
>TRBD2|-|TRBJ2-7|TRBV5-1
TGCGCCAGCAGCTTGTCCCCATTAGGACTAGCGGTACCCTACGAGCAGTACTTC
CASSLSPLGLAVPYEQYF
>-|few|TRBJ1-5|TRBV27
TGTGCCAGCAGTTCATTCCTTGGGGGTCGCAATCAGCCCCAGCATTTT
CASSSFLGGRNQPQHF
>TRBD2|once|TRBJ2-1|TRBV7-2
TGTGCCAGCAGCCCCCCTAGCGGGGCCTCCTACAATGAGCAGTTCTTC
CASSPPSGASYNEQFF
>-|-|TRBJ2-7|TRBV6-1
TGTGCCAGCAGTGAAGGGGACATAACGTTCCCCTACGAGCAGTACTTC
CASSEGDITFPYEQYF
>-|-|TRBJ1-1|TRBV28
TGTGCCAGCAGTTCTACAGGGAAGGGAACTGAAGCTTTCTTT
CASSSTGKGTEAFF
>TRBD2|few|TRBJ2-3|TRBV7-2
TGTGCCAGCAGCTTACTAGCGGGGGGGGCCGAAGATACGCAGTATTTT
CASSLLAGGAEDTQYF
>TRBD1|few|TRBJ2-5|TRBV7-9
TGTGCCAGCAGCTTAGTTGGGACAGGGGAGGTGGAGACCCAGTACTTC
CASSLVGTGEVETQYF
>-|-|TRBJ2-3|TRBV6-1
TGTGCCAGCAGTGAAGCCCCAGAATGGCCAGATACGCAGTATTTT
CASSEAPEWPDTQYF
>-|few|TRBJ2-1|TRBV9
TGTGCCAGCAGCAACCCCGCACAGGGAGGTTCGAATGAGCAGTTCTTC
CASSNPAQGGSNEQFF
>-|-|TRBJ1-1|TRBV19
TGTGCCAGTAGTATAGTGCCAGGAGGAGGGACTGAAGCTTTCTTT
CASSIVPGGGTEAFF
>TRBD1|-|TRBJ2-7|TRBV6-2/TRBV6-3
TGTGCCAGCTCCCGGGACAGGGGCCTCTACGAGCAGTACTTC
CASSRDRGLYEQYF
>-|-|TRBJ2-2|TRBV28
TGTGCCAGCAGTCCAAGGACCTTAACCGGGGAGCTGTTTTTT
CASSPRTLTGELFF
>TRBD1|few|TRBJ1-2|TRBV7-2
TGTGCCAGCATCCCGGACAGGGAGTCCCTATATTATGGCTACACCTTC
CASIPDRESLYYGYTF
>-|-|TRBJ2-3|TRBV27
TGTGCCAGCAGTTTAAAGGGGAGAAGGGCAGATACGCAGTATTTT
CASSLKGRRADTQYF
>-|few|TRBJ1-5|TRBV7-6
TGTGCCAGCAGCTTTGGGATGAATCAGCCCCAGCATTTT
CASSFGMNQPQHF
>-|few|TRBJ1-2|TRBV3-1
TGTGCCAGCAGCCAAGATGGACAGTGGGGCTACACCTTC
CASSQDGQWGYTF
>TRBD2|-|TRBJ2-5|TRBV5-6
TGTGCCAGCAGCCCCGAGAGGCTAGCGGGGAGGTGGGAGACCCAGTACTTC
CASSPERLAGRWETQYF
>-|-|TRBJ1-2|TRBV7-2
TGTGCCAGCAGCTTAGGACCCACAGTCGTAGGAGGCTACACCTTC
CASSLGPTVVGGYTF
>-|-|TRBJ2-5|TRBV9
TGTGCCAGCAGCGTAGGGGGGCAGGAGACCCAGTACTTC
CASSVGGQETQYF
>-|-|TRBJ1-1|TRBV28
TGTGCCAGCAGTCTCGACATCCTGGGAACTGAAGCTTTCTTT
CASSLDILGTEAFF
>TRBD1|few|TRBJ1-2|TRBV6-2/TRBV6-3
TGTGCCAGCAAAGTTGGGACAGGCCTTAACTATGGCTACACCTTC
CASKVGTGLNYGYTF
>TRBD1|few|TRBJ1-2|TRBV12-3/TRBV12-4
TGTGCCAGCAGTCCGGCCAGGACAGGGGGCAGTTTTGTCTACACCTTC
CASSPARTGGSFVYTF
>TRBD1|-|TRBJ1-2|TRBV28
TGTGCCAGCAGTTTAACCTCGGGGACAGCGAACTATGGCTACACCTTC
CASSLTSGTANYGYTF